These T cell receptor beta chains were read from a single sample in a study of blood T cell repertoires in COVID-19. The table came from immunoSEQ multiplex PCR; TCRdb's copy has only in-frame clones and leaves some out. Of fewer than 150,000 clones listed, nearly 90% are singletons. Sequenced input: peripheral blood. The receptors here all came from a woman in her fifties or sixties with COVID-19, enrolled during active disease. The CDR3 runs from the conserved cysteine through the conserved F or W. Only part of the rows carry a size: once, few, many, or a class if the clone is expanded.

size: -; V: TRBV18; CDR3: CASSPRGVLDEQYF
size: -; V: TRBV12-3/TRBV12-4; CDR3: CASSLYPAEPQHF
size: -; V: TRBV7-7; CDR3: CASSARTSGGVSYNEQFF
size: -; V: TRBV7-2; CDR3: CASSLGGGASYEQYF
size: -; V: TRBV11-2; CDR3: CASSLVSIGNTIYF
size: -; V: TRBV30; CDR3: CAWTSREWSSGNTIYF
size: -; V: TRBV3-1/TRBV3-2; CDR3: CASSQRGRGTMNNEQFF
size: -; V: TRBV6-5; CDR3: CASSYSNLGREYGYTF
size: -; V: TRBV19; CDR3: CASSIGPTEGVEAFF
size: -; V: TRBV19; CDR3: CASSMDRGLEQYF
size: -; V: TRBV5-1; CDR3: CASSPDRYEQYF
size: few; V: TRBV6-2/TRBV6-3; CDR3: CASSPYTGSNYGYTF
size: -; V: TRBV27; CDR3: CASGGIDRGTRQYF
size: -; V: TRBV10-3; CDR3: CAIRGTSGSDTQYF
size: -; V: TRBV19; CDR3: CASSMFRETQYF
size: -; V: TRBV28; CDR3: CASTPPAGAQQFF
size: -; V: TRBV7-2; CDR3: CASSLVGQGADEQYF
size: -; V: TRBV4-1; CDR3: CASSQRQGTNSGNTIYF
size: -; V: TRBV30; CDR3: CAWRGGGEKLFF
size: -; V: TRBV5-4; CDR3: CASSLDSSIPEKLFF
size: -; V: TRBV6-6; CDR3: CASSSGLHNEQFF
size: -; V: TRBV7-2; CDR3: CASSVDDRDPSTDTQYF
size: -; V: TRBV25-1; CDR3: CASSDLDSSDKLFF
size: -; V: TRBV6-5; CDR3: CASTRGSDPRGYTF
size: -; V: TRBV7-3; CDR3: CASSPPGGTDTQYF
size: -; V: TRBV12-5; CDR3: CASGLRLWAGENIQYF
size: -; V: TRBV5-4; CDR3: CASSSGADSSTDTQYF
size: -; V: TRBV6-1; CDR3: CASSESMGQGSYEQYF
size: -; V: TRBV27; CDR3: CASSFTGQGSYEQYF
size: -; V: TRBV7-2; CDR3: CASSPPGGVSVGTQYF
size: -; V: TRBV25-1; CDR3: CASSTTGAGGWTQYF
size: -; V: TRBV7-2; CDR3: CASSPSTDTQYF
size: -; V: TRBV4-1; CDR3: CASSQDLSGGGTRQYF
size: -; V: TRBV19; CDR3: CASTRTSRYGYTF
size: once; V: TRBV13; CDR3: CASSLGHRENYGYTF
size: -; V: TRBV2; CDR3: CASSDGQTAGNTIYF
size: -; V: TRBV4-3; CDR3: CASSQDYGGRGSYEQYF
size: few; V: TRBV5-5; CDR3: CASSFREQLYNEQFF
size: -; V: TRBV21-1; CDR3: CASSKDRFSQPQHF
size: -; V: TRBV10-3; CDR3: CAISPPPGQGVLLNTEAFF
size: -; V: TRBV20-1; CDR3: CSAWDRHQHF
size: -; V: TRBV7-2; CDR3: CASSPGLIQMGEQFF
size: once; V: TRBV25-1; CDR3: CASSAGTSPDTQYF
size: once; V: TRBV5-5; CDR3: CASSFGTGVPLHF
size: -; V: TRBV4-3; CDR3: CASSQDYRAYTDTQYF
size: -; V: TRBV5-4; CDR3: CASGWAGSYEQYF
size: -; V: TRBV21-1; CDR3: CARGGRPFPDTQYF
size: -; V: TRBV3-1/TRBV3-2; CDR3: CASSQGTRGYTF
size: -; V: TRBV12-3/TRBV12-4; CDR3: CASSLGQNYGYTF
size: -; V: TRBV7-2; CDR3: CASSLGRGLGEQYF